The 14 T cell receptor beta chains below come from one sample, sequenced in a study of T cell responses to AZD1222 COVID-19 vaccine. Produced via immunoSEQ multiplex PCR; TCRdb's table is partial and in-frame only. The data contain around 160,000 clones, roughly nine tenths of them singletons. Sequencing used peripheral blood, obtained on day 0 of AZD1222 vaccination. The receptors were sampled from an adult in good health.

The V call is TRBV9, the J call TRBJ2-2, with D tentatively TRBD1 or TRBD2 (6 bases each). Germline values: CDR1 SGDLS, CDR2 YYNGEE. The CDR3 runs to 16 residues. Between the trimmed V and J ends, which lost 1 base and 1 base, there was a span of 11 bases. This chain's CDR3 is CASSVFGGGNTGELFF. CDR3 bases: TGTGCCAGCAGCGTATTCGGGGGCGGGAACACCGGGGAGCTGTTTTTT.

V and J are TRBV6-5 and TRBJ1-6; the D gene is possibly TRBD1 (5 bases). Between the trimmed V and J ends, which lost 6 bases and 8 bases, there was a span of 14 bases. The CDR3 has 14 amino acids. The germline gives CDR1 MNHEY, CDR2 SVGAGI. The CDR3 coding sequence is TGTGCCAGCAGCCGAGGTAGGGGTCATTCACCCCTCCACTTT. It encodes CASSRGRGHSPLHF.

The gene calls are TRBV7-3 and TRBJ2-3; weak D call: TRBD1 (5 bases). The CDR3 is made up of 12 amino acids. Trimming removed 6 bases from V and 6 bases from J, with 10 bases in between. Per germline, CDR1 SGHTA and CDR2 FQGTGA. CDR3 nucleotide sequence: TGTGCCAGCAGTCCTTCAGGGGATACGCAGTATTTT. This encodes CASSPSGDTQYF.

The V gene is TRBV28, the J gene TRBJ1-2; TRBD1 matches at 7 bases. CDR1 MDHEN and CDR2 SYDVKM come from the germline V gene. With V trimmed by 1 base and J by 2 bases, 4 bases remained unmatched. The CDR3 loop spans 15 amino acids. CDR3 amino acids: CASSLYTGVNYGYTF. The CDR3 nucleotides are TGTGCCAGCAGTTTATATACAGGGGTAAACTATGGCTACACCTTC.

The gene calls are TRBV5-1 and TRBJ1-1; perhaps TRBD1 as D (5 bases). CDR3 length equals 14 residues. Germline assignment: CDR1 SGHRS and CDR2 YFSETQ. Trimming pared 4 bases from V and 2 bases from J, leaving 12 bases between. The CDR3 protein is CASSMEGLNTEAFF. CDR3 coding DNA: TGCGCCAGCAGCATGGAGGGACTAAACACTGAAGCTTTCTTT.

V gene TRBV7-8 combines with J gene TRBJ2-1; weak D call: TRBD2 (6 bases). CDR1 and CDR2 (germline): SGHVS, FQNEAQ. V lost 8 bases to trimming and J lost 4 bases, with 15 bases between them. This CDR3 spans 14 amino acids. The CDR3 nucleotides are TGTGCCAGCGGGAGTCAGCGGGCTTACAATGAGCAGTTCTTC. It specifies CASGSQRAYNEQFF.

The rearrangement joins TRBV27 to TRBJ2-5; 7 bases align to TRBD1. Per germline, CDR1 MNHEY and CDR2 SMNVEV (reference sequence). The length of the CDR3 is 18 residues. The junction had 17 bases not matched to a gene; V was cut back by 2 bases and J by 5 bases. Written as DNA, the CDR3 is TGTGCCAGCAGTTTAACGGGACAGCCCCCCCCGACTGATGAGACCCAGTACTTC. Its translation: CASSLTGQPPPTDETQYF.

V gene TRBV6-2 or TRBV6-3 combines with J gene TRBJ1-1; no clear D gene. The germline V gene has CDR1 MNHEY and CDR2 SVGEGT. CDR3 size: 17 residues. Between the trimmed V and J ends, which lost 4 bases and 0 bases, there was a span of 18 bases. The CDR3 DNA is TGTGCCAGCAGTTTTCGAGGCGCAGGCTTGATGAACACTGAAGCTTTCTTT. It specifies CASSFRGAGLMNTEAFF.

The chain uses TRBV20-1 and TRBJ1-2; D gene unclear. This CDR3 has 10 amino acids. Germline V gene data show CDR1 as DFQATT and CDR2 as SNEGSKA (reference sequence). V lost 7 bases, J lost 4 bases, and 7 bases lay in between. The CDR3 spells CSGQFYGYTF. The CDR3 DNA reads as TGCAGTGGGCAGTTCTATGGCTACACCTTC.

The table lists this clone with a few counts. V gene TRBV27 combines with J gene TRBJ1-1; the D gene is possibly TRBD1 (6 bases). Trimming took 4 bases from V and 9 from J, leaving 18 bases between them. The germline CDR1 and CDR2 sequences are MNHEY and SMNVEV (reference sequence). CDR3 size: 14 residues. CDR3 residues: CASSSGRGGVKAFF. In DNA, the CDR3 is TGTGCCAGCAGTTCCGGGAGGGGGGGCGTCAAAGCTTTCTTT.

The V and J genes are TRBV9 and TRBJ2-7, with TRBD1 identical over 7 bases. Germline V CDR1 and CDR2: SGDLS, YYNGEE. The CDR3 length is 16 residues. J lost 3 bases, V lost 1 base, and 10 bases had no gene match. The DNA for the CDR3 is TGTGCCAGCAGCGTAAAGGCCGAGACAGGGTACTACGAGCAGTACTTC. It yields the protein CASSVKAETGYYEQYF.

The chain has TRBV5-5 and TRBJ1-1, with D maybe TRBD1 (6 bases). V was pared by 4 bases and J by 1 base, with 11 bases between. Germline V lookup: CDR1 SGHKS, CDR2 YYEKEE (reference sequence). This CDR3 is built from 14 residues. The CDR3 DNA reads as TGTGCCAGCAGCCAATGGACAGCGAACACTGAAGCTTTCTTT. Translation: CASSQWTANTEAFF.

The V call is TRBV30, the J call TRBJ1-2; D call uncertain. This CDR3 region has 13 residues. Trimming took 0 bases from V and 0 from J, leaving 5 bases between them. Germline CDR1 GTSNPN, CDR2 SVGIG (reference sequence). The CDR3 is CAWSVSANYGYTF. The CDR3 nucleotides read TGTGCCTGGAGTGTTTCCGCTAACTATGGCTACACCTTC.

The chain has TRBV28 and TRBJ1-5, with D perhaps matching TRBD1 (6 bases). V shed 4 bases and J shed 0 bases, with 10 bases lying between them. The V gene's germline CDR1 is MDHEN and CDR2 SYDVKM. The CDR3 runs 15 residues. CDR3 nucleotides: TGTGCCAGCAGTTCTGGGGGGCATAGCAATCAGCCCCAGCATTTT. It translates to CASSSGGHSNQPQHF.